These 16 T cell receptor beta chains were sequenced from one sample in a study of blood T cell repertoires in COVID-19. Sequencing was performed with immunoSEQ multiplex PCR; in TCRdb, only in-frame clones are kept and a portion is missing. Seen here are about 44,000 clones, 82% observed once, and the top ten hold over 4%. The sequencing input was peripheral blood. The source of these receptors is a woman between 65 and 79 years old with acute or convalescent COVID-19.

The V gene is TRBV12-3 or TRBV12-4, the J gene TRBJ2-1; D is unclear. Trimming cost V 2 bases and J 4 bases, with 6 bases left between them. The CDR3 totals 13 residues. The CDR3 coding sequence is TGTGCCAGCAGTTTAAATCAGTACAATGAGCAGTTCTTC. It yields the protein CASSLNQYNEQFF.

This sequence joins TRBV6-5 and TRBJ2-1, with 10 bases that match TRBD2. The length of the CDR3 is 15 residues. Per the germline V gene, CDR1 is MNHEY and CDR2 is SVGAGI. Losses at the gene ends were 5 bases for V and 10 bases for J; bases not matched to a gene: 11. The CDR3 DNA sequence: TGTGCCAGCAGTCCCCCCGGGACTAGCGCAGGGGAGCAGTTCTTC. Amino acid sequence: CASSPPGTSAGEQFF.

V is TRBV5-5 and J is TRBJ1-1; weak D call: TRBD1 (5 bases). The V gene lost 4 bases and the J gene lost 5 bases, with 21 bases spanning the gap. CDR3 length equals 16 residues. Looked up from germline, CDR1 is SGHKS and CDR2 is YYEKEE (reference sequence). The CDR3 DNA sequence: TGTGCCAGCAGCCGCGATCGGCAGGGCGGGGGGACTGAAGCTTTCTTT. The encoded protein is CASSRDRQGGGTEAFF.

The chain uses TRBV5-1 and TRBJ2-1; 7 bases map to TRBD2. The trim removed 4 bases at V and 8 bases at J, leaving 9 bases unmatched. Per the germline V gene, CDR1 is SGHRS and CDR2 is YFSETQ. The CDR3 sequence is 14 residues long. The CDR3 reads CASSPGRAVDEQFF. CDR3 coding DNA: TGCGCCAGCAGCCCTGGGAGGGCAGTCGATGAGCAGTTCTTC. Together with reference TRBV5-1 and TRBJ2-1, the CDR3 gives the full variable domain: KAGVTQTPRYLIKTRGQQVTLSCSPISGHRSVSWYQQTPGQGLQFLFEYFSETQRNKGNFPGRFSGRQFSNSRSEMNVSTLELGDSALYLCASSPGRAVDEQFFGPGTRLTVL.

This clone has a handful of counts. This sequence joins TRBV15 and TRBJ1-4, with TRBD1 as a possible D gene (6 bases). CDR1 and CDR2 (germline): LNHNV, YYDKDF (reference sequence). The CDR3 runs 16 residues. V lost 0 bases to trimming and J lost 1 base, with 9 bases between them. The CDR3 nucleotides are TGTGCCACCAGCAGAGATCTGACAGGAACTAATGAAAAACTGTTTTTT. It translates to CATSRDLTGTNEKLFF.

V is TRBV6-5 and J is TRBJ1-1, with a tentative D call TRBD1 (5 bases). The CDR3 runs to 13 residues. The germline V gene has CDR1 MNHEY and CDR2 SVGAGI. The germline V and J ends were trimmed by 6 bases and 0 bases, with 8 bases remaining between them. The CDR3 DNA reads TGTGCCAGCAGGACAGAGATGAACACTGAAGCTTTCTTT. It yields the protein CASRTEMNTEAFF.

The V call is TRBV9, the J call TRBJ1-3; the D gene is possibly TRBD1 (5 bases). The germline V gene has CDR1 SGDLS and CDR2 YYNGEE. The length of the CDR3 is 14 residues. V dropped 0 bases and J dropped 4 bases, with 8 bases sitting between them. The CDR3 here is CASSVATGGNTIYF. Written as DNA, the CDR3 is TGTGCCAGCAGCGTAGCTACAGGAGGAAACACCATATATTTT.

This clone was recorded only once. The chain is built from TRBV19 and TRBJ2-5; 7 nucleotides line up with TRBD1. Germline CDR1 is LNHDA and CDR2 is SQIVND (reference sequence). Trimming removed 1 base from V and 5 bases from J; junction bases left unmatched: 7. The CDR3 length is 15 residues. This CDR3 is CASSIGQGTGETQYF. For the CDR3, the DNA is TGTGCCAGTAGTATAGGACAGGGAACGGGCGAGACCCAGTACTTC.

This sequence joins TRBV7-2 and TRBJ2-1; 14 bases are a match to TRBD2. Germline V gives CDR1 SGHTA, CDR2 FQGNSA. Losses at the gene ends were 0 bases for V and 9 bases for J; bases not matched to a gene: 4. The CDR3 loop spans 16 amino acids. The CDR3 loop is CASSLAGLAGVLEQFF. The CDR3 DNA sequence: TGTGCCAGCAGCTTAGCGGGACTAGCGGGAGTCCTTGAGCAGTTCTTC.

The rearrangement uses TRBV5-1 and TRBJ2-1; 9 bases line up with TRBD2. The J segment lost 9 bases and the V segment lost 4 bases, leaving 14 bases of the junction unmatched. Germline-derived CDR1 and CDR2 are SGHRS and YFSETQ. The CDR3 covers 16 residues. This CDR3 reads CASSQRDGLSGSEQFF. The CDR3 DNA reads TGCGCCAGCAGCCAGCGAGATGGACTTAGCGGGAGTGAGCAGTTCTTC.

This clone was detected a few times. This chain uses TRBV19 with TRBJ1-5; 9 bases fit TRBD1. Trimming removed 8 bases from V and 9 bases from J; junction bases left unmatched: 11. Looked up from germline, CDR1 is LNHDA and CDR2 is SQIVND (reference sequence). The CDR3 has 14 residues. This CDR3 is CASLRTGAARPQHF. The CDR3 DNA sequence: TGTGCCAGTCTAAGGACAGGGGCGGCGCGGCCCCAGCATTTT.

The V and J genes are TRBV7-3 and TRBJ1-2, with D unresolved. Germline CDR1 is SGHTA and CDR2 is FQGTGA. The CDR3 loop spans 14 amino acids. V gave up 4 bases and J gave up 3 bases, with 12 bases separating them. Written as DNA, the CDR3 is TGTGCCAGCAGCTACGGACCCGGGGACTATGGCTACACCTTC. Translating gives CASSYGPGDYGYTF.

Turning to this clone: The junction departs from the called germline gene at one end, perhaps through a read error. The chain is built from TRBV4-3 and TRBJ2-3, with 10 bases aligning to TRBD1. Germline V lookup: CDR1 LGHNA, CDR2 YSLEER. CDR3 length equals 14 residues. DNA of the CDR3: TGCGCCAGCAGCCAACTTAAAGACAGGGGGCAATTGCATTTT. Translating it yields CASSQLKDRGQLHF.

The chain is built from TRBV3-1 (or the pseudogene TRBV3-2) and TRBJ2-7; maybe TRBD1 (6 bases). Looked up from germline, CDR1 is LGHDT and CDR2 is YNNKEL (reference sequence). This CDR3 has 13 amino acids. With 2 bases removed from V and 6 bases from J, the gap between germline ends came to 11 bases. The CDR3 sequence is CASSQHTGIEQYF. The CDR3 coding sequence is TGTGCCAGCAGCCAACATACAGGGATCGAGCAGTACTTC.

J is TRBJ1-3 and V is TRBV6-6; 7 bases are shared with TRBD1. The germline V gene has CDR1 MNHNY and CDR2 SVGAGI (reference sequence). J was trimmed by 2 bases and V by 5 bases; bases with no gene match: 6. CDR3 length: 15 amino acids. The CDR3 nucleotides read TGTGCCAGCAGTACTGGGACAGTAGCTGGAAACACCATATATTTT. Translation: CASSTGTVAGNTIYF.

The CDR3, as DNA: TGTGCCAGTAGTATCTTCTCAGGGGGCGATGGCTACACCTTC. As protein: CASSIFSGGDGYTF. The chain links TRBV19 to TRBJ1-2, with 8 bases aligning to TRBD1. CDR1 and CDR2 (germline): LNHDA, SQIVND (reference sequence). V was pared by 3 bases and J by 6 bases, with 6 bases of the junction left unmatched. CDR3 length equals 14 residues.